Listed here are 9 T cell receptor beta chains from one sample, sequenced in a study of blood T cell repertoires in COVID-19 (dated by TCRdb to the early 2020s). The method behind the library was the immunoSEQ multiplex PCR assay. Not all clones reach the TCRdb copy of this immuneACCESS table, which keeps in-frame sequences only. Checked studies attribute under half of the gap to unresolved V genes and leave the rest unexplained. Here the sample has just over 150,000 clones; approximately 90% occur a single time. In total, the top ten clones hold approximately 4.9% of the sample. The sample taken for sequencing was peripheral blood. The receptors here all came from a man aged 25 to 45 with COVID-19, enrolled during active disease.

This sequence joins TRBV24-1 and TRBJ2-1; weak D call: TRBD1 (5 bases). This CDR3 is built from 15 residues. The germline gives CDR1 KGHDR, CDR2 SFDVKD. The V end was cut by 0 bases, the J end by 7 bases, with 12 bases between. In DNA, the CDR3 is TGTGCCACCAGTGATTTGTTTGCAGGGTTAAATGAGCAGTTCTTC. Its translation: CATSDLFAGLNEQFF.

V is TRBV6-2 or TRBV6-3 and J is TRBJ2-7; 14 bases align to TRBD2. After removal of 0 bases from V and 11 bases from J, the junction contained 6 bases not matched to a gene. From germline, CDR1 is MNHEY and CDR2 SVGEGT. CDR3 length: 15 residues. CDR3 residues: CASSYSGLAGDQKYF. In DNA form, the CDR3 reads TGTGCCAGCAGTTACTCGGGACTAGCGGGAGATCAAAAGTACTTC.

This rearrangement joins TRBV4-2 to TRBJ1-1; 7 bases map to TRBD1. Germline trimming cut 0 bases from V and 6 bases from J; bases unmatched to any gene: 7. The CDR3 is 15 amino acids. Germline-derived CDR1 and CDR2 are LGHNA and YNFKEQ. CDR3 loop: CASSQDPLTGSEAFF. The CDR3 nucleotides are TGTGCCAGCAGCCAAGATCCCCTGACAGGGTCTGAAGCTTTCTTT.

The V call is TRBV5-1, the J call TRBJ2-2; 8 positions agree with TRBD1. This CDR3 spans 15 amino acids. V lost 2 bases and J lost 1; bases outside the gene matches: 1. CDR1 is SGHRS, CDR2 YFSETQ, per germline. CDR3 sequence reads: CASSLTGGNTGELFF. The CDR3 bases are TGCGCCAGCAGCTTAACAGGGGGGAACACCGGGGAGCTGTTTTTT.

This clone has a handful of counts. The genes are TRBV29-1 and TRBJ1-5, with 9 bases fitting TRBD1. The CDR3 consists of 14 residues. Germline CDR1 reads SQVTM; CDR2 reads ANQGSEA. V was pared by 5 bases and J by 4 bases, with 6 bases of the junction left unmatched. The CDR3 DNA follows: TGCAGCGTTATGGACAGGGGCTTAAATCAGCCCCAGCATTTT. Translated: CSVMDRGLNQPQHF.

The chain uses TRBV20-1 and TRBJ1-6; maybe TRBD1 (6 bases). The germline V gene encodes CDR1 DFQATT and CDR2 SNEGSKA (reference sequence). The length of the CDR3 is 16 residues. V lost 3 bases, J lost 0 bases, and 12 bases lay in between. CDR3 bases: TGCAGTGCTAGTATACAGGGTAGCTCCTATAATTCACCCCTCCACTTT. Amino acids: CSASIQGSSYNSPLHF.

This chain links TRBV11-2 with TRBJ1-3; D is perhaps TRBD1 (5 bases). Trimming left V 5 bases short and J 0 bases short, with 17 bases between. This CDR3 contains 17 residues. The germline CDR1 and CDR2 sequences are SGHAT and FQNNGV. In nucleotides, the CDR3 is TGTGCCAGCAGCCTCAGGACACTGAAGAGCTCTGGAAACACCATATATTTT. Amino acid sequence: CASSLRTLKSSGNTIYF.

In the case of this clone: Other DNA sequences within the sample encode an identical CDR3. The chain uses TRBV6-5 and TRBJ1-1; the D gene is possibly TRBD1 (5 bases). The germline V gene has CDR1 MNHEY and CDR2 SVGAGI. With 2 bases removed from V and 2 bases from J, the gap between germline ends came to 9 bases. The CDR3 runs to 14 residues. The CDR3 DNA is TGTGCCAGCAGTTACGGGGGGTCAAACACTGAAGCTTTCTTT. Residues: CASSYGGSNTEAFF.

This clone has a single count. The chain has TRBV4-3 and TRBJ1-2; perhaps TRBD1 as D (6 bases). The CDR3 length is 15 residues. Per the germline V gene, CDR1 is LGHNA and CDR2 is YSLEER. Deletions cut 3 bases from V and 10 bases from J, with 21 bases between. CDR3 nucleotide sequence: TGCGCCAGCAGCCAGGGGGGGCAGGAGGGCAGTTCCTACACCTTC. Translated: CASSQGGQEGSSYTF.